Detailed here is one T cell receptor beta chain. These data are taken from a study of early stage breast cancer tumors. Whole-study context: Of some 16 invasive breast tumors, approximately 11 were hormone receptor-positive, HER2-negative. Average read coverage per sample was roughly 10-fold.

Data came from immunoSEQ multiplex PCR; TCRdb stores just in-frame clones and leaves some out. The sample records 4,500 or so clones, 65% to 75% being singletons. V dropped 6 bases and J dropped 0; count of bases not matched to a gene: 11. The germline V gene encodes CDR1 SGHRS and CDR2 YFSETQ. The CDR3 runs 16 residues. Specimen: normal breast tissue next to the tumor. The genes are TRBV5-1 and TRBJ2-5; 7 bases are shared with TRBD1. This TCR was sampled from a person aged 55 to 70 with breast cancer. CDR3 amino acids: CASTVTGALYQETQYF. CDR3 DNA sequence: TGCGCCAGCACCGTCACAGGGGCCCTTTACCAAGAGACCCAGTACTTC. Combining the CDR3 with reference TRBV5-1 and TRBJ2-5 gives the whole variable domain KAGVTQTPRYLIKTRGQQVTLSCSPISGHRSVSWYQQTPGQGLQFLFEYFSETQRNKGNFPGRFSGRQFSNSRSEMNVSTLELGDSALYLCASTVTGALYQETQYFGPGTRLLVL.